This record covers a single T cell receptor (beta chain). The sample is drawn from a study of OX40 agonist ivuxolimab in advanced cancers. Measured with immunoSEQ multiplex PCR; TCRdb has only the in-frame clones, and not every one. The table records about 60,000 clones, roughly 83% of them present only once. This CDR3 spans 14 amino acids. V lost 3 bases and J 2 bases, leaving 12 bases between the germline ends. Germline values: CDR1 SGHKS, CDR2 YYEKEE (reference sequence). The source material was CD4+ or CD8+ T cells sorted from blood, sampled in a trial of the OX40 agonist ivuxolimab. The chain joins TRBV5-5 to TRBJ2-7; D unclear. The clonotype was recovered from an adult with an advanced solid tumor such as melanoma, head and neck, liver or kidney cancer. CDR3 bases: TGTGCCAGCAGCTCCACCCCGATTCCCTACGAGCAGTACTTC. This encodes CASSSTPIPYEQYF.